One sample yielded the 20 T cell receptor beta chains listed below, sequenced in a study of T cells in tumors after PD-1 blockade. Generated by immunoSEQ multiplex PCR, the TCRdb table keeps only in-frame clones and is missing some. The data contain some 25,000 clones, roughly 80% of them singletons. The sample was PBMCs, taken after anti-PD-1 treatment. The source of these receptors is a human donor with basal cell carcinoma.

This rearrangement joins TRBV18 to TRBJ2-1; D gene ambiguous. Germline-derived CDR1 and CDR2 are KGHSH and LQKENI. V dropped 1 base and J dropped 5 bases, with 12 bases sitting between them. The length of the CDR3 is 15 residues. CDR3 sequence reads: CASSPRGKADNEQFF. In DNA form, the CDR3 reads TGTGCCAGCTCACCACGTGGCAAGGCTGACAATGAGCAGTTCTTC.

To note about this clone: One junction end disagrees with the germline gene, perhaps due to a read error. V gene TRBV5-6 combines with J gene TRBJ2-7; 11 nucleotides match TRBD2. Germline CDR1 is SGHDT and CDR2 is YYEEEE. There are 14 residues in the CDR3. The CDR3 nucleotides read TGTGCCAGCAGCTTGGGGACCGGGACTAGCGGCAAAATCTTC. This sequence encodes CASSLGTGTSGKIF.

The V and J genes are TRBV19 and TRBJ2-5; the D is unclear. V was cut by 0 bases and J by 3 bases, with 8 bases left in between. CDR1 is LNHDA, CDR2 SQIVND, per germline (reference sequence). The CDR3 runs 14 residues. The CDR3 loop reads CASSIEVRKETQYF. For the CDR3, the DNA is TGTGCCAGTAGTATAGAAGTCAGGAAAGAGACCCAGTACTTC.

This chain links TRBV3-1 (or the pseudogene TRBV3-2) with TRBJ2-7; 9 bases agree with TRBD2. Germline V CDR1 and CDR2: LGHDT, YNNKEL (reference sequence). V dropped 8 bases and J dropped 0; count of bases not matched to a gene: 8. The CDR3 contains 15 residues. For the CDR3, the DNA is TGTGCCAGCCGGGGAGCGGGGGGCCGCTCCTACGAGCAGTACTTC. Translated, it gives CASRGAGGRSYEQYF.

Notes on this clone: An end of the junction does not agree with germline; a read error may underlie this. The genes are TRBV7-7 and TRBJ2-1; D uncertain. Per germline, CDR1 SSHAT and CDR2 FNYEAQ (reference sequence). This CDR3 region has 15 residues. The CDR3 here is CASSPSTSSYNEQFF. CDR3 nucleotide sequence: TGTGCTAGCAGCCCCTCGACGAGCTCCTACAATGAGCAGTTCTTC.

The chain recombines TRBV5-1 with TRBJ2-6, with a possible D match to TRBD1 (6 bases). V was pared by 4 bases and J by 0 bases, with 11 bases between. Germline loops: CDR1 SGHRS, CDR2 YFSETQ. The CDR3 totals 16 residues. The CDR3: CASSPGHLSGANVLTF. The CDR3 bases are TGCGCCAGCAGCCCGGGACATCTCTCTGGGGCCAACGTCCTGACTTTC.

This rearrangement joins TRBV7-2 to TRBJ1-6; D uncertain. V lost 2 bases and J 7 bases, leaving 12 bases between the germline ends. This CDR3 is 15 amino acids long. CDR1 is SGHTA and CDR2 is FQGNSA in the germline V gene. In DNA, the CDR3 is TGTGCCAGCAGCTTATTTGGAGTTTTAAATTCACCCCTCCACTTT. Its translation is CASSLFGVLNSPLHF.

This chain links TRBV15 with TRBJ1-2; D not certain. From germline, CDR1 is LNHNV and CDR2 YYDKDF (reference sequence). This CDR3 spans 16 amino acids. V shed 1 base and J shed 1 base, with 13 bases lying between them. Here the CDR3 DNA reads TGTGCCACCAGCAGAGGTGGGCAGGCCATTAACTATGGCTACACCTTC. Translating it yields CATSRGGQAINYGYTF.

The chain joins TRBV7-9 to TRBJ1-4; no firm D call. V was trimmed by 1 base and J by 3 bases, leaving 6 bases between them. The length of the CDR3 is 14 residues. Germline CDR1 is SEHNR and CDR2 is FQNEAQ (reference sequence). The CDR3 protein is CASSLVDSNEKLFF. DNA for the CDR3: TGTGCCAGCAGCTTAGTGGATTCTAATGAAAAACTGTTTTTT.

This clone appeared once. This sequence joins TRBV3-1 (or the pseudogene TRBV3-2) and TRBJ1-5, with a possible D match to TRBD1 (5 bases). V was pared by 4 bases and J by 6 bases, with 19 bases between. The CDR3 length is 16 residues. CDR1 LGHDT and CDR2 YNNKEL come from the germline V gene (reference sequence). Written as DNA, the CDR3 is TGTGCCAGCAGCCCGGTTTCGGGGGGATTTGGTCAGCCCCAGCATTTT. Residues: CASSPVSGGFGQPQHF.

CDR3: CASSYRPDGYEQYF. In nucleotides, the CDR3 is TGTGCCAGCAGTTACCGCCCGGACGGATACGAGCAGTACTTC. V gene TRBV6-5 combines with J gene TRBJ2-7, with D uncertain. Trimming cost V 2 bases and J 4 bases, with 12 bases left between them. CDR1 is MNHEY and CDR2 is SVGAGI in the germline V gene. The CDR3 runs 14 residues.

V is TRBV18 and J is TRBJ1-4, with TRBD1 identical over 7 bases. J gave up 8 bases and V 5 bases, and 11 bases lay outside the gene matches. Germline CDR1 KGHSH, CDR2 LQKENI. This CDR3 has 15 amino acids. CDR3 in amino acids: CASSFQGGLREKLFF. Here the CDR3 DNA reads TGTGCCAGCTCATTCCAGGGGGGATTACGCGAAAAACTGTTTTTT.

The chain combines TRBV30 with TRBJ1-3; D is uncertain. Looked up from germline, CDR1 is GTSNPN and CDR2 is SVGIG (reference sequence). The V end was cut by 0 bases, the J end by 2 bases, with 5 bases between. This CDR3 is 13 amino acids long. CDR3 DNA: TGTGCCTGGAGTGTCGGCCCTGGAAACACCATATATTTT. Its translation: CAWSVGPGNTIYF.

The rearrangement joins TRBV5-1 to TRBJ2-7; TRBD2 is a possible D gene (6 bases). Trimming pared 0 bases from V and 4 bases from J, leaving 8 bases between. CDR3 length: 13 amino acids. In germline, CDR1 is SGHRS, CDR2 YFSETQ. The DNA of the CDR3 is TGCGCCAGCAGCTTGGAGGGGAGGTACGAGCAGTACTTC. Translation gives CASSLEGRYEQYF.

The rearrangement uses TRBV2 and TRBJ1-2; 10 bases fit TRBD1. V was pared by 1 base and J by 5 bases, with 4 bases of the junction left unmatched. From germline, CDR1 is SNHLY and CDR2 FYNNEI. The CDR3 has 15 amino acids. CDR3 sequence reads: CASSEVPGQGYGYTF. CDR3 nucleotides: TGTGCCAGCAGTGAAGTACCGGGACAGGGGTATGGCTACACCTTC.

The J gene is TRBJ2-7, the V gene TRBV18; D tentatively reads TRBD1 or TRBD2 (5 bases each). The CDR3 runs to 15 residues. CDR1 and CDR2 from the germline V gene are KGHSH and LQKENI. V lost 2 bases and J 2 bases, leaving 13 bases between the germline ends. DNA of the CDR3: TGTGCCAGCTCACCAACCTCCGGGACCACCTACGAGCAGTACTTC. It encodes CASSPTSGTTYEQYF.

The rearrangement joins TRBV5-5 to TRBJ2-3; the D is unclear. CDR1 and CDR2 (germline): SGHKS, YYEKEE (reference sequence). V was trimmed by 0 bases and J by 2 bases, leaving 7 bases between them. The CDR3 has 14 residues. The CDR3 loop reads CASSLEDSTDTQYF. The CDR3 nucleotides read TGTGCCAGCAGCTTGGAGGATTCCACAGATACGCAGTATTTT.

This sequence joins TRBV7-6 and TRBJ1-1, with TRBD1 matching over 8 bases. Germline loops: CDR1 SGHVS, CDR2 FNYEAQ. This CDR3 has 12 amino acids. The trim removed 3 bases at V and 11 bases at J, leaving 5 bases unmatched. The CDR3 is CASSLGDRRAFF. The CDR3 DNA reads TGTGCCAGCAGCTTGGGGGACAGGAGGGCTTTCTTT.

This sequence joins TRBV18 and TRBJ2-2; a possible D gene is TRBD1 (5 bases). The V gene lost 1 base and the J gene lost 8 bases, with 11 bases spanning the gap. CDR1 is KGHSH and CDR2 is LQKENI in the germline V gene. This CDR3 is 14 amino acids long. DNA of the CDR3: TGTGCCAGCTCACCACGAACAGGCGGAGGGGAGCTGTTTTTT. Translated: CASSPRTGGGELFF.

The CDR3 here is CASSFRIDRVGYTF. In DNA, the CDR3 is TGTGCCAGCAGTTTCAGAATTGACAGGGTGGGCTACACCTTC. The V gene is TRBV28, the J gene TRBJ1-2; 7 nucleotides agree with TRBD1. CDR3 size: 14 residues. Germline V gene sequence: CDR1 MDHEN, CDR2 SYDVKM. V lost 3 bases, J lost 8 bases, and 9 bases stayed unmatched.